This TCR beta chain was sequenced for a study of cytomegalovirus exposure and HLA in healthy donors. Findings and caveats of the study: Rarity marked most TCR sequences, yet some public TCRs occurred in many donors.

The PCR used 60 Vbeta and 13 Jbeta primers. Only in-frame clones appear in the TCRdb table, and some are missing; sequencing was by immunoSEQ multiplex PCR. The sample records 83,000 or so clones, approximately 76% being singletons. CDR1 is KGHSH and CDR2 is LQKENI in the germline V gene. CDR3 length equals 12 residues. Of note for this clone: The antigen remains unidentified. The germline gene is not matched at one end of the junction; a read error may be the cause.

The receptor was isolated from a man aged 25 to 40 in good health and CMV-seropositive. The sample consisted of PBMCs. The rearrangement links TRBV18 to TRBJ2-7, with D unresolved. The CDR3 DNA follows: TGTGCCAGCTCACCGACCGACAAGGCCTCCAGATTC. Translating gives CASSPTDKASRF.